These 9 T cell receptor beta chains were sequenced from one sample in a study of OX40 agonist ivuxolimab in advanced cancers. The data were produced by immunoSEQ multiplex PCR, yet TCRdb's version contains in-frame clones alone and is incomplete. This sample has 75,000 to 90,000 clones, with more than 75% found just once. The sample in question was CD4+ or CD8+ T cells sorted from blood, obtained in a trial of the OX40 agonist ivuxolimab. These receptors all come from an adult with an advanced solid tumor such as melanoma, head and neck, liver or kidney cancer.

The chain has TRBV6-5 and TRBJ2-3; the match to TRBD1 covers 7 bases. J was trimmed by 2 bases and V by 6 bases; bases with no gene match: 8. This CDR3 spans 15 amino acids. CDR1 and CDR2 (germline): MNHEY, SVGAGI. CDR3 loop: CASRLGGTPTDTQYF. DNA for the CDR3: TGTGCCAGCAGGCTAGGGGGCACCCCCACAGATACGCAGTATTTT.

CDR3 protein: CASTPIGGWDEKLFF. CDR3 bases: TGTGCCAGCACCCCCATCGGGGGGTGGGATGAAAAACTGTTTTTT. V gene TRBV2 combines with J gene TRBJ1-4, with a possible D match to TRBD1 (5 bases). Germline V gene sequence: CDR1 SNHLY, CDR2 FYNNEI. V was cut by 7 bases and J by 6 bases, with 18 bases left in between. The CDR3 runs to 15 residues.

The rearrangement links TRBV7-2 to TRBJ1-5; 7 bases align to TRBD1. V was pared by 5 bases and J by 3 bases, with 4 bases of the junction left unmatched. Germline lookup yields CDR1 SGHTA and CDR2 FQGNSA. The CDR3 runs to 14 residues. The CDR3 sequence: CASSLQGTNQPQHF. CDR3 DNA: TGTGCCAGCAGCCTACAGGGGACCAATCAGCCCCAGCATTTT.

The chain couples TRBV6-6 to TRBJ2-1; 8 nucleotides agree with TRBD2. This CDR3 has 14 amino acids. Germline V CDR1 and CDR2: MNHNY, SVGAGI (reference sequence). The J segment lost 4 bases and the V segment lost 9 bases, leaving 8 bases of the junction unmatched. The CDR3 DNA reads as TGTGCCAGTTTAAGCGGGGGACCTTACAATGAGCAGTTCTTC. Translating it yields CASLSGGPYNEQFF.

The chain has TRBV7-2 and TRBJ1-1; TRBD1 might be the D (6 bases). Trimming shortened V by 5 bases and J by 2 bases, and 12 bases separated the two germline ends. This CDR3 region has 14 residues. The germline V gene has CDR1 SGHTA and CDR2 FQGNSA. The CDR3 sequence: CASSRRTVNTEAFF. In DNA form, the CDR3 reads TGTGCCAGCAGCAGACGGACAGTTAACACTGAAGCTTTCTTT. The variable domain in full, with the rest retrieved from reference TRBV7-2 and TRBJ1-1, is GAGVSQSPSNKVTEKGKDVELRCDPISGHTALYWYRQSLGQGLEFLIYFQGNSAPDKSGLPSDRFSAERTGGSVSTLTIQRTQQEDSAVYLCASSRRTVNTEAFFGQGTRLTVV.

In this sample, this clone turned up a few times. This chain joins TRBV5-1 and TRBJ1-2; D is perhaps TRBD1 (5 bases). The CDR3 runs 14 residues. Looked up from germline, CDR1 is SGHRS and CDR2 is YFSETQ. The V and J ends lost 1 base and 0 bases respectively, with 7 bases between them. The CDR3: CASSLSGTNYGYTF. CDR3 nucleotides: TGCGCCAGCAGCTTGTCAGGGACTAACTATGGCTACACCTTC. The full variable domain, in which reference TRBV5-1 and TRBJ1-2 provide the parts outside the CDR3, is KAGVTQTPRYLIKTRGQQVTLSCSPISGHRSVSWYQQTPGQGLQFLFEYFSETQRNKGNFPGRFSGRQFSNSRSEMNVSTLELGDSALYLCASSLSGTNYGYTFGSGTRLTVV.

This sequence joins TRBV4-1 and TRBJ2-3, with 7 bases aligning to TRBD1. The germline V gene has CDR1 MGHRA and CDR2 YSYEKL. This CDR3 is 15 amino acids long. V lost 4 bases to trimming and J lost 6 bases; unmatched junction nucleotides: 10. The CDR3 region is CASSLDGQVTDTQYF. DNA of the CDR3: TGCGCCAGCAGCCTAGATGGACAGGTTACCGATACGCAGTATTTT.

V and J are TRBV7-2 and TRBJ2-1; maybe TRBD1 (7 bases). The CDR3 consists of 15 residues. CDR1 is SGHTA, CDR2 FQGNSA, per germline. V was trimmed by 4 bases and J by 4 bases, leaving 14 bases between them. For the CDR3, the DNA is TGTGCCAGCAGCTCAGGGGGGCCAGTTTACAATGAGCAGTTCTTC. Amino acid sequence: CASSSGGPVYNEQFF.

This rearrangement joins TRBV5-1 to TRBJ2-2, with 8 nucleotides matching TRBD1. Looked up from germline, CDR1 is SGHRS and CDR2 is YFSETQ. The CDR3 is 15 residues long. J lost 2 bases, V lost 6 bases, and 6 bases had no gene match. CDR3 sequence: CASNSGTGNTGELFF. The CDR3 bases are TGCGCCAGCAATTCCGGGACAGGAAACACCGGGGAGCTGTTTTTT.